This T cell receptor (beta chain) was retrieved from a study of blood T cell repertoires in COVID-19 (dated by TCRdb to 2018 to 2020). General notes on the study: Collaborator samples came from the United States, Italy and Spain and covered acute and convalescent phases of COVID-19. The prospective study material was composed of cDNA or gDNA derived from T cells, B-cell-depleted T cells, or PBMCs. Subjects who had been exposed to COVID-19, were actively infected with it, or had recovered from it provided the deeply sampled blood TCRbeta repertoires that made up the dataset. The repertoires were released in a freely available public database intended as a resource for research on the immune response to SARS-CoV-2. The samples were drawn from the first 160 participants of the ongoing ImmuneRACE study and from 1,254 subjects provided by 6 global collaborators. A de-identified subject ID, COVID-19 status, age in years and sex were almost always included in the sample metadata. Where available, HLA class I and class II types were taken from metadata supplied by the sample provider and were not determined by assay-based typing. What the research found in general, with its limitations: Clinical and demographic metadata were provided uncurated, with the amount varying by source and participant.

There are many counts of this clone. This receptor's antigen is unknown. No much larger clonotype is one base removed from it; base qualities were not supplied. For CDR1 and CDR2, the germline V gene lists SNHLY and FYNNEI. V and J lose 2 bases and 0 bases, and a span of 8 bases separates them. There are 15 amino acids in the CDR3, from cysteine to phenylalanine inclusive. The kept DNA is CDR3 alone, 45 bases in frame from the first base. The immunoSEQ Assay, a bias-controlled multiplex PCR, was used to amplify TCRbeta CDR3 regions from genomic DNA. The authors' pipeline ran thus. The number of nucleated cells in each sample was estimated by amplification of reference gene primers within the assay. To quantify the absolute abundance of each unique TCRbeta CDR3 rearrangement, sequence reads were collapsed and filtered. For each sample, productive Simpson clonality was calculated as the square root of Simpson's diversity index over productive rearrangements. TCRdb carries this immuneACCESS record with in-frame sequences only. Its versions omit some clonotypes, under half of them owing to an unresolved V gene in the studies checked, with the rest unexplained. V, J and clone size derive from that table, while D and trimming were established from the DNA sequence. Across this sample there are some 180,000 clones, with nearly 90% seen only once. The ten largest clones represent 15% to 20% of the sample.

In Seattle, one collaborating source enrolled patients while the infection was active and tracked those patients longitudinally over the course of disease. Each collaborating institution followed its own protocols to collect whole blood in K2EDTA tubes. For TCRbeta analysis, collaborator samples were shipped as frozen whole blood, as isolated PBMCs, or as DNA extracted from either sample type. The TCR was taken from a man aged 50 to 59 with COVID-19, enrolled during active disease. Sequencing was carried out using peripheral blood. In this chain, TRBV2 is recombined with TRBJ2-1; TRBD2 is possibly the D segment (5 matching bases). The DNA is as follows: TGTGCCAGCAGTGAAATTGGGAGCTCCTACAATGAGCAGTTCTTC. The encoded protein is CASSEIGSSYNEQFF.